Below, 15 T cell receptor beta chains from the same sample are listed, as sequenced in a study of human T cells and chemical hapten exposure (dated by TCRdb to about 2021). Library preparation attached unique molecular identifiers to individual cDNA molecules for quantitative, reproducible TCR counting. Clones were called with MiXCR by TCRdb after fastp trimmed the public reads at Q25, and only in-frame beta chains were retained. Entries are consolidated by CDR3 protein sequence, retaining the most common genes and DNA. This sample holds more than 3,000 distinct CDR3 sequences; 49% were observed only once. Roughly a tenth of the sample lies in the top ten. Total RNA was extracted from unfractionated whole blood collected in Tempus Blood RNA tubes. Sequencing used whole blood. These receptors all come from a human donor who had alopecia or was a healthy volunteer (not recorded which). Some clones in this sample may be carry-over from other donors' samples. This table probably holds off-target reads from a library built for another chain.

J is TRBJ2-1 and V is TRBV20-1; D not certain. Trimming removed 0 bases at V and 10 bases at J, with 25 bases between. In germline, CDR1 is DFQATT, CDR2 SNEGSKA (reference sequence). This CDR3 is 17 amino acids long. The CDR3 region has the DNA TGCAGTGCTAGAGAGTGGGGTGGGCAGTCGCTAATTAGGGAGCAGTTCTTC. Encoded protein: CSAREWGGQSLIREQFF.

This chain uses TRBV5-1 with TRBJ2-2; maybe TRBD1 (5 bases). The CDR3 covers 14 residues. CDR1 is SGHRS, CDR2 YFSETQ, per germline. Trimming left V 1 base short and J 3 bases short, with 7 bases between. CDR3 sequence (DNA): TGCGCCAGCAGCTTGAAGACAGACACCGGGGAGCTGTTTTTT. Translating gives CASSLKTDTGELFF.

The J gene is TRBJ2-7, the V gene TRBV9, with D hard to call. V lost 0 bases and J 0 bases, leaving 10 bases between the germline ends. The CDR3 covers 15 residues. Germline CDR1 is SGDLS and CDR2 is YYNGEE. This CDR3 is CASSVGERNSYEQYF. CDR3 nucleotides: TGTGCCAGCAGCGTAGGTGAACGGAACTCCTACGAGCAGTACTTC.

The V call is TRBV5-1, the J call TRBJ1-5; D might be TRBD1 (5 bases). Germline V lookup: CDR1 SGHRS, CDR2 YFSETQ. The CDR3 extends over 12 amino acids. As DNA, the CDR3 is TGCACGTGGGGGAATAGCAATCAGCCCCAGCATTTT. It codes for CTWGNSNQPQHF.

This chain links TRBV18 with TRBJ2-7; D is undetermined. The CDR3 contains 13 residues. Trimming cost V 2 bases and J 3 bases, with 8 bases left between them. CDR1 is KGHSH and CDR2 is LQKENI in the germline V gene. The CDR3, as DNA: TGTGCCAGCTCACCAGAGACCTTCTACGAGCAGTACTTC. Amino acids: CASSPETFYEQYF. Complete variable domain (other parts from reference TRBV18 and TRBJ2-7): NAGVMQNPRHLVRRRGQEARLRCSPMKGHSHVYWYRQLPEEGLKFMVYLQKENIIDESGMPKERFSAEFPKEGPSILRIQQVVRGDSAAYFCASSPETFYEQYFGPGTRLTVT.

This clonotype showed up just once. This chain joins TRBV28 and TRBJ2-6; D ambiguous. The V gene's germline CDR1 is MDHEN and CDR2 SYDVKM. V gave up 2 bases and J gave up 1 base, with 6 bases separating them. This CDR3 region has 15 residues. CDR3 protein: CASSLRISGANVLTF. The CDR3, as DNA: TGTGCCAGCAGTTTACGGATTTCTGGGGCCAACGTCCTGACTTTC.

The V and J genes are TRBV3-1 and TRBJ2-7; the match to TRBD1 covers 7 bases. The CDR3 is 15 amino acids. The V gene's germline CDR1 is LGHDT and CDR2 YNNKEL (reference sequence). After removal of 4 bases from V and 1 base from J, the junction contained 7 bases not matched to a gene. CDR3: CASSRGQLSSYEQYF. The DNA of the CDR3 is TGTGCCAGCAGCCGGGGACAGCTCAGTTCCTACGAGCAGTACTTC.

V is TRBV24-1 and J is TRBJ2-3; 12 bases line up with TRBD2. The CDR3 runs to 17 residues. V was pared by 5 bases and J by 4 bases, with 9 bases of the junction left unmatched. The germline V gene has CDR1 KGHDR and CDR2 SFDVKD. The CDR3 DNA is TGTGCCACCAGTGCCGTGACTAGCGGGAGAGTTGCAGATACGCAGTATTTT. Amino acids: CATSAVTSGRVADTQYF.

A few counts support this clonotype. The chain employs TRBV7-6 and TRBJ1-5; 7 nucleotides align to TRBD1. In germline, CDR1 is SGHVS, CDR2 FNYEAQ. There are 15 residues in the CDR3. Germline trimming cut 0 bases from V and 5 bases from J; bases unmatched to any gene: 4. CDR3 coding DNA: TGTGCCAGCAGCTTAGCACAGGGGAGGGATCAGCCCCAGCATTTT. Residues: CASSLAQGRDQPQHF.

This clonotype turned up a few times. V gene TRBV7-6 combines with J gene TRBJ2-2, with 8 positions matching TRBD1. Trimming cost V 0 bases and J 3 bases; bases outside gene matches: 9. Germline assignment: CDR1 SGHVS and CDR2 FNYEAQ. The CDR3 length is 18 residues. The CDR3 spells CASSLAGGGQGYTGELFF. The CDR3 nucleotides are TGTGCCAGCAGCTTAGCGGGTGGAGGACAGGGATACACCGGGGAGCTGTTTTTT.

CDR3 bases: TGTGCCAGCACTCCTAACGCAGGTTCCTACGAGCAGTACTTC. This codes for CASTPNAGSYEQYF. V is TRBV2 and J is TRBJ2-7; D call uncertain. CDR3 length equals 14 residues. V shed 7 bases and J shed 1 base, with 14 bases lying between them. Germline lookup yields CDR1 SNHLY and CDR2 FYNNEI.

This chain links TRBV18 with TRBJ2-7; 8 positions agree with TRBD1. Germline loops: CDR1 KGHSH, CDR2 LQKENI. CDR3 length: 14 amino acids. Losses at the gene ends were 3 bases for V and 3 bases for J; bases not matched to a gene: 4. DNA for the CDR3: TGTGCCAGCTCACCGGACAGGGAACGCTACGAGCAGTACTTC. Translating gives CASSPDRERYEQYF.

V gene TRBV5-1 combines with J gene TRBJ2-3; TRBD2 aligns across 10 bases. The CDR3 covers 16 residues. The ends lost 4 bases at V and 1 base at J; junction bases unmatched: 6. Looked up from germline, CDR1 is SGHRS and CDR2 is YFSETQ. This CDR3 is CASSQRTSGGTDTQYF. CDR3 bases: TGCGCCAGCAGCCAACGGACTAGCGGAGGCACAGATACGCAGTATTTT.

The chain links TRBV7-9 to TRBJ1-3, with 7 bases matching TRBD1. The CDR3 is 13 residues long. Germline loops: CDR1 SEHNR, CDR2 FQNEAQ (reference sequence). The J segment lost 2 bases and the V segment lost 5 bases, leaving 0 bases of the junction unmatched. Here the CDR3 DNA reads TGTGCCAGCAGCCAGGGGGCTGGAAACACCATATATTTT. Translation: CASSQGAGNTIYF.

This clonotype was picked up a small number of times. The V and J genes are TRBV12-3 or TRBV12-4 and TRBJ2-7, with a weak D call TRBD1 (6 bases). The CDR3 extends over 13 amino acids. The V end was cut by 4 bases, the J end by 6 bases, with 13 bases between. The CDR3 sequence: CASSSNRVGEQYF. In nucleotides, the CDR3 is TGTGCCAGCAGTTCCAACAGGGTTGGCGAGCAGTACTTC.